This record covers a single TCR beta chain. This entry comes from a study of blood T cells in healthy people across ages. Together with a sample-barcoded 5' primer, a J-beta primer mix was included in a second PCR lasting about 7 to 11 cycles. Template switching added a 12-random-nucleotide identifier to every cDNA molecule. Per sample, CDR3-containing paired-end reads numbered at least 3 million. TCRdb reanalysed the 5' RACE reads using MiXCR and keeps one entry per CDR3 protein. Among roughly 1.4 million distinct CDR3 sequences, approximately 59% were seen once, and the ten largest hold more than 6%. V was pared by 1 base and J by 5 bases, with 14 bases between. The CDR3 is 15 amino acids. CDR1 and CDR2 from the germline V gene are LNHNV and YYDKDF (reference sequence).

Sequencing input: blood. The TCR comes from a man in his late teens or twenties in good health. The chain couples TRBV15 to TRBJ2-5, with D uncertain. The CDR3 DNA reads as TGTGCCACCAGCAGAGGTTTTGCAGGATCGGAGACCCAGTACTTC. Translated: CATSRGFAGSETQYF.